The 15 T cell receptor beta chains presented below share a single source sample, sequenced in a study of shared clonotypes between healthy human individuals. This table comes from immunoSEQ multiplex PCR, and its TCRdb copy is limited to in-frame clones, with some not included. This table holds some 680,000 clones, roughly 73% found once. Specimen: memory CD4+ T cells sorted from blood. Regarding subset: CD45RA-negative fraction. These receptors came from a woman aged 30 to 39 in good health.

The rearrangement joins TRBV5-8 to TRBJ2-1; 12 bases line up with TRBD2. This CDR3 has 18 amino acids. Per germline, CDR1 SGHTS and CDR2 YDEGEE. V lost 2 bases and J lost 10; bases outside the gene matches: 16. This chain's CDR3 is CASSFSPTTSGSGREQFF. The CDR3 DNA is TGTGCCAGCAGCTTTTCCCCCACGACTAGCGGGAGCGGAAGGGAGCAGTTCTTC.

On this clone: The sample carries other DNA sequences with the same CDR3. V usage is TRBV4-1 and J usage is TRBJ1-5; D possibly corresponds to TRBD1 (6 bases). The CDR3 has 16 residues. Germline V gives CDR1 MGHRA, CDR2 YSYEKL. The germline V and J ends were trimmed by 0 bases and 5 bases, with 14 bases remaining between them. The CDR3 here is CASSQDGGGWDQPQHF. In nucleotides, the CDR3 is TGCGCCAGCAGCCAAGATGGGGGGGGCTGGGATCAGCCCCAGCATTTT.

Only a few counts were recorded for this clone. The CDR3 DNA follows: TGTGCCAGCAGCCCTCTAGCGGGAAGCACAGATACGCAGTATTTT. Amino acid sequence: CASSPLAGSTDTQYF. The chain recombines TRBV7-9 with TRBJ2-3, with 9 nucleotides matching TRBD2. Losses at the gene ends were 5 bases for V and 0 bases for J; bases not matched to a gene: 3. The CDR3 length is 15 residues. The germline V gene encodes CDR1 SEHNR and CDR2 FQNEAQ (reference sequence). Complete variable domain (other parts from reference TRBV7-9 and TRBJ2-3): DTGVSQNPRHKITKRGQNVTFRCDPISEHNRLYWYRQTLGQGPEFLTYFQNEAQLEKSRLLSDRFSAERPKGSFSTLEIQRTEQGDSAMYLCASSPLAGSTDTQYFGPGTRLTVL.

The V gene is TRBV29-1, the J gene TRBJ1-2; the D is unclear. V lost 4 bases and J lost 3, with 15 bases in between. CDR3 length: 14 amino acids. The germline gives CDR1 SQVTM, CDR2 ANQGSEA. CDR3 DNA: TGCAGCGTTGTCGTTGGTGGCAAGTACTATGGCTACACCTTC. It is translated as CSVVVGGKYYGYTF.

V gene TRBV29-1 combines with J gene TRBJ1-1; 9 bases are shared with TRBD1. The V and J ends lost 7 bases and 3 bases, in that order; junction bases with no gene match: 9. Germline V gives CDR1 SQVTM, CDR2 ANQGSEA. CDR3 size: 14 residues. CDR3 region: CSGGTGLGDTEAFF. DNA for the CDR3: TGCAGCGGGGGGACAGGGCTTGGCGACACTGAAGCTTTCTTT.

The chain is built from TRBV6-5 and TRBJ2-6; 7 positions agree with TRBD1. This CDR3 has 15 residues. V dropped 7 bases and J dropped 0; count of bases not matched to a gene: 3. CDR1 and CDR2 from the germline V gene are MNHEY and SVGAGI. CDR3 nucleotides: TGTGCCAGCACCTCAGGGGGCTCTGGGGCCAACGTCCTGACTTTC. As protein: CASTSGGSGANVLTF.

In this sample, this clone turned up a few times. The genes are TRBV2 and TRBJ1-3, with D tentatively TRBD1 (6 bases). Trimming took 4 bases from V and 2 from J, leaving 9 bases between them. Germline CDR1 SNHLY, CDR2 FYNNEI. There are 14 residues in the CDR3. CDR3 in amino acids: CASSAGVAGNTIYF. CDR3 nucleotides: TGTGCCAGCAGTGCAGGGGTGGCTGGAAACACCATATATTTT. Supplemented by reference TRBV2 and TRBJ1-3, the full variable domain reads EPEVTQTPSHQVTQMGQEVILRCVPISNHLYFYWYRQILGQKVEFLVSFYNNEISEKSEIFDDQFSVERPDGSNFTLKIRSTKLEDSAMYFCASSAGVAGNTIYFGEGSWLTVV.

The V and J genes are TRBV7-9 and TRBJ1-5, with D unresolved. Germline V gene lookup returns CDR1 SEHNR and CDR2 FQNEAQ (reference sequence). The ends were cut back, 1 base at V and 5 bases at J, with 9 bases in the middle. The CDR3 consists of 14 residues. The CDR3 region has the DNA TGTGCCAGCAGCTTAGTTTCCGGGGATCAGCCCCAGCATTTT. It is translated as CASSLVSGDQPQHF.

The V gene is TRBV2, the J gene TRBJ2-7; 7 nucleotides agree with TRBD2. CDR3 length equals 15 residues. Germline CDR1 and CDR2: SNHLY and FYNNEI. V lost 7 bases and J lost 1; bases outside the gene matches: 10. The CDR3 protein is CASTWGGPASYEQYF. The CDR3, as DNA: TGTGCCAGCACCTGGGGGGGACCAGCTTCCTACGAGCAGTACTTC.

Written as DNA, the CDR3 is TGTGCCAGCAGCGCCGGGACAGGAAAATGGTATGGCTACACCTTC. Encoded protein: CASSAGTGKWYGYTF. This chain links TRBV9 with TRBJ1-2; 8 nucleotides align to TRBD1. The CDR3 has 15 residues. The V segment lost 3 bases and the J segment 5 bases; nucleotides outside the gene matches: 9. Germline values: CDR1 SGDLS, CDR2 YYNGEE.

The chain joins TRBV7-2 to TRBJ1-3, with D unclear. V was clipped by 5 bases and J by 6 bases, with 11 bases between them. CDR3 length: 13 residues. The V gene's germline CDR1 is SGHTA and CDR2 FQGNSA. This chain's CDR3 is CASSPGRVNTIYF. Here the CDR3 DNA reads TGTGCCAGCAGCCCCGGACGAGTAAACACCATATATTTT.

The J gene is TRBJ2-7, the V gene TRBV7-3; 8 bases line up with TRBD1. V lost 5 bases, J lost 3 bases, and 6 bases stayed unmatched. Germline loops: CDR1 SGHTA, CDR2 FQGTGA. This CDR3 spans 14 amino acids. The CDR3 is CASSKTGADYEQYF. The CDR3 DNA follows: TGTGCCAGCAGCAAGACAGGGGCGGACTACGAGCAGTACTTC.

This chain joins TRBV5-4 and TRBJ2-5; 8 positions agree with TRBD2. The CDR3 runs to 16 residues. The V gene end was trimmed by 4 bases and the J gene end by 4 bases; junction bases not matched to a gene: 12. From germline, CDR1 is SGHNT and CDR2 YYREEE (reference sequence). The CDR3 DNA reads TGTGCCAGCAGCCCGTGGGAGCGGGGGCTTTCAGAGACCCAGTACTTC. Amino acid sequence: CASSPWERGLSETQYF. The whole variable domain, filled in from reference TRBV5-4 and TRBJ2-5, reads ETGVTQSPTHLIKTRGQQVTLRCSSQSGHNTVSWYQQALGQGPQFIFQYYREEENGRGNFPPRFSGLQFPNYSSELNVNALELDDSALYLCASSPWERGLSETQYFGPGTRLLVL.

This clone was seen only a few times. The rearrangement uses TRBV11-2 and TRBJ2-1, with D maybe TRBD2 (6 bases). Germline V gives CDR1 SGHAT, CDR2 FQNNGV. V shed 2 bases and J shed 14 bases, with 19 bases lying between them. The CDR3 is 14 amino acids. The CDR3 nucleotides read TGTGCCAGCAGCTTACGGACTAATGGGCCTGTGAAGTTCTTC. This encodes CASSLRTNGPVKFF.

The chain links TRBV13 to TRBJ1-2; D is perhaps TRBD1 (5 bases). The CDR3 sequence is 14 residues long. V was trimmed by 6 bases and J by 7 bases, leaving 18 bases between them. Per the germline V gene, CDR1 is PRHDT and CDR2 is FYEKMQ (reference sequence). Here the CDR3 reads CASRRGGRGRGYTF. CDR3 nucleotides: TGTGCCAGCAGGCGCGGGGGTCGGGGTCGTGGCTACACCTTC.